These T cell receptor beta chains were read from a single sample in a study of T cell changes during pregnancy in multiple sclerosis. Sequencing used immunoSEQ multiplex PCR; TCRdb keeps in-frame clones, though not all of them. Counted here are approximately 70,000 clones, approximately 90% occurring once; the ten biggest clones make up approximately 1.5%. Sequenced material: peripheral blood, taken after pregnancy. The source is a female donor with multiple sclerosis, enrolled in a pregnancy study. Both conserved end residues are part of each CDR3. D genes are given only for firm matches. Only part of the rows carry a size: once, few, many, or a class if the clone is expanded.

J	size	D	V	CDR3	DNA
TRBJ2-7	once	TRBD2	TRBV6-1	CASTGAGVSGEQYF	TGTGCCAGCACCGGAGCGGGAGTATCAGGCGAGCAGTACTTC
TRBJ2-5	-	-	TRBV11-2	CASTWGVRGRETQYF	TGTGCCAGCACCTGGGGGGTACGAGGGCGAGAGACCCAGTACTTC
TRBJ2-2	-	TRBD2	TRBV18	CASSPPGLAGAGELFF	TGTGCCAGCTCCCCCCCTGGACTAGCGGGAGCCGGGGAGCTGTTTTTT
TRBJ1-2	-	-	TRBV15	CATSRGKGDRYGYTF	TGTGCCACCAGCAGAGGAAAGGGGGACCGCTATGGCTACACCTTC
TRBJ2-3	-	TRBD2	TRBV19	CASSSGLAESTDTQYF	TGTGCCAGTAGTAGCGGACTAGCGGAAAGCACAGATACGCAGTATTTT
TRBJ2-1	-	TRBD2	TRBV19	CASSWGGEQFF	TGTGCCAGTAGTTGGGGGGGAGAGCAGTTCTTC
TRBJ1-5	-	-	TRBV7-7	CASRWGPPGRQPQHF	TGTGCCAGCAGGTGGGGACCCCCCGGGAGGCAGCCCCAGCATTTT
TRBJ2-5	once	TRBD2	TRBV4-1	CASSQTSGTLQETQYF	TGCGCCAGCAGCCAAACTAGCGGGACTCTCCAGGAGACCCAGTACTTC
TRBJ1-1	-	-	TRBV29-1	CSVVKARRGNTEAFF	TGCAGCGTTGTGAAGGCCCGCCGGGGGAACACTGAAGCTTTCTTT
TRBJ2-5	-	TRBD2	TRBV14	CASSQDYAGGETQYF	TGTGCCAGCAGCCAAGATTATGCGGGAGGGGAGACCCAGTACTTC
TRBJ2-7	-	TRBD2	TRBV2	CAIGGAIAGGSSYEQYF	TGTGCCATCGGTGGGGCCATAGCGGGAGGGAGCTCCTACGAGCAGTACTTC
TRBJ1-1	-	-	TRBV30	CACFRTEAFF	TGTGCCTGCTTTCGCACTGAAGCTTTCTTT
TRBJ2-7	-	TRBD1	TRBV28	CASSPPITGTAYEQYF	TGTGCCAGCAGTCCCCCCATTACCGGGACAGCCTACGAGCAGTACTTC
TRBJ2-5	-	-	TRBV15	CATSPGGSVETQYF	TGTGCCACCAGCCCTGGGGGGTCGGTAGAGACCCAGTACTTC
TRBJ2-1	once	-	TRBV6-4	CASSSGSYNEQFF	TGTGCCAGCAGTAGCGGCTCCTACAATGAGCAGTTCTTC
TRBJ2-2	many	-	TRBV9	CASSSRDLGGGELFF	TGTGCCAGCAGCTCTAGGGACTTGGGGGGCGGGGAGCTGTTTTTT
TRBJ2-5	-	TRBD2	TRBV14	CASSPFGGGPQETQYF	TGTGCCAGCAGCCCCTTCGGGGGAGGGCCACAAGAGACCCAGTACTTC
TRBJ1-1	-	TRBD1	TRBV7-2	CASSLWGQGLDTEAFF	TGTGCCAGCAGCTTATGGGGACAGGGTTTAGACACTGAAGCTTTCTTT
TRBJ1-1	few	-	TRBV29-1	CSVVAGSSEAFF	TGCAGCGTTGTTGCTGGGAGCTCTGAAGCTTTCTTT
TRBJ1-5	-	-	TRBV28	CASRGGKFYSNQPQHF	TGTGCCAGCAGGGGGGGGAAGTTTTATAGCAATCAGCCCCAGCATTTT
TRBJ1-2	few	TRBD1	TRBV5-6	CASSGGTGGAGYGYTF	TGTGCCAGCAGCGGTGGGACAGGGGGCGCGGGCTATGGCTACACCTTC
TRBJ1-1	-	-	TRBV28	CASREQGSLTEAFF	TGTGCCAGCAGAGAACAGGGATCGCTCACTGAAGCTTTCTTT
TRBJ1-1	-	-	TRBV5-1	CASSWTGSTSTEAFF	TGCGCCAGCAGCTGGACGGGGTCGACGTCCACTGAAGCTTTCTTT
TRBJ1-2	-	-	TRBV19	CASRGLRTNYGYTF	TGTGCCAGTAGGGGACTGCGGACTAACTATGGCTACACCTTC
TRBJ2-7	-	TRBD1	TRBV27	CASSLTGEDRTGIRTYEQYF	TGTGCCAGCAGTTTAACTGGGGAAGACCGGACAGGGATTCGTACCTACGAGCAGTACTTC
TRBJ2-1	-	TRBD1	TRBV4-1	CASSQDGTGAMNEQFF	TGCGCCAGCAGCCAAGACGGGACAGGGGCTATGAATGAGCAGTTCTTC
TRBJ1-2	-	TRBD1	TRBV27	CASRRETGAHYGYTF	TGTGCCAGCAGACGCGAAACAGGGGCCCACTATGGCTACACCTTC
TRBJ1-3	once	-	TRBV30	CAWSVLGGEVNTIYF	TGTGCCTGGAGTGTACTGGGAGGGGAGGTAAACACCATATATTTT
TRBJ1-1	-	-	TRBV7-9	CASSLLPGTEAFF	TGTGCCAGCAGCTTACTCCCGGGCACTGAAGCTTTCTTT
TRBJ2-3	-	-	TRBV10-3	CAISEQEVTQYF	TGTGCCATCAGTGAGCAGGAGGTTACGCAGTATTTT
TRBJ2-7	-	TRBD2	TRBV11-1	CASGTTGTSGGSSYEQYF	TGTGCCAGCGGTACGACCGGGACTAGCGGGGGGAGCTCCTACGAGCAGTACTTC
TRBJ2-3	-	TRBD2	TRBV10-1	CASSEPGLASDTQYF	TGCGCCAGCAGTGAGCCTGGACTAGCGTCAGATACGCAGTATTTT
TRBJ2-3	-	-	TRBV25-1	CASSEPRGTDTQYF	TGTGCCAGCAGTGAACCCAGGGGAACAGATACGCAGTATTTT
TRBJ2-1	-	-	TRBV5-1	CASSLRGSFEQFF	TGCGCCAGCAGCCTACGAGGAAGTTTTGAGCAGTTCTTC
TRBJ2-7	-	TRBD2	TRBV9	CASSVDRGAYEQYF	TGTGCCAGCAGCGTAGATCGGGGGGCCTACGAGCAGTACTTC
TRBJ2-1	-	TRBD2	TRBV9	CASSVGWTSSNEQFF	TGTGCCAGCAGCGTAGGTTGGACTAGCTCCAATGAGCAGTTCTTC
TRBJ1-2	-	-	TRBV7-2	CASSSSSYGYTF	TGTGCCAGCAGCTCCTCGAGCTATGGCTACACCTTC
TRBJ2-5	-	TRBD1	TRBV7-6	CASSAHRGKWRGGGGYQETQYF	TGTGCCAGCAGCGCCCACAGGGGGAAGTGGAGGGGTGGTGGGGGGTACCAAGAGACCCAGTACTTC
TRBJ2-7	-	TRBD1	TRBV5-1	CASSRGQGDMNEQYF	TGCGCCAGCTCCCGGGGACAGGGGGACATGAACGAGCAGTACTTC
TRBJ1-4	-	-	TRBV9	CASSVGGWVGEKLFF	TGTGCCAGCAGCGTAGGAGGGTGGGTTGGTGAAAAACTGTTTTTT
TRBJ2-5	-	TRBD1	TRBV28	CASIPPPGQGKSETQYF	TGTGCCAGCATCCCACCCCCGGGACAGGGGAAATCGGAGACCCAGTACTTC
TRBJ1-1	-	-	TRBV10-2	CASSDQGGDTEAFF	TGCGCCAGCAGTGATCAGGGTGGGGACACTGAAGCTTTCTTT
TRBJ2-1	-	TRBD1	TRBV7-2	CASSFGTGIYNEQFF	TGTGCCAGCAGCTTTGGGACAGGGATTTACAATGAGCAGTTCTTC
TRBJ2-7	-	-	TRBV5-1	CASSLVPGSGYEQYF	TGCGCCAGCAGCTTGGTCCCCGGGTCGGGCTACGAGCAGTACTTC
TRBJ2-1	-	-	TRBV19	CASSIGSGLSRDEQFF	TGTGCCAGTAGTATAGGAAGCGGGCTAAGTCGGGATGAGCAGTTCTTC
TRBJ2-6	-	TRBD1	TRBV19	CASRPGGAWGANVLTF	TGTGCCAGTAGACCAGGGGGCGCGTGGGGGGCCAACGTCCTGACTTTC
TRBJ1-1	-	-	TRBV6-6	CASSLPGPTNTEAFF	TGTGCCAGCAGTCTACCGGGTCCAACGAACACTGAAGCTTTCTTT
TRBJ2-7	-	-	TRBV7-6	CASSADRDYEQYF	TGTGCCAGCAGCGCCGACAGAGACTACGAGCAGTACTTC
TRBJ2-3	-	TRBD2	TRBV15	CATSGRLAGGPLVTDTQYF	TGTGCCACCAGCGGAAGACTAGCGGGAGGGCCTTTGGTGACAGATACGCAGTATTTT
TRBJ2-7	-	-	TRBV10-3	CAITSDTSYEQYF	TGTGCCATCACTAGCGACACCTCCTACGAGCAGTACTTC
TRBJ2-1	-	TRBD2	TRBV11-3	CASSPKQGLGTSNEQFF	TGTGCCAGCAGCCCCAAACAGGGACTAGGGACCTCCAATGAGCAGTTCTTC
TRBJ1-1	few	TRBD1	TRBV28	CASSSAGQGKDTEAFF	TGTGCCAGCAGTTCCGCCGGACAGGGAAAGGACACTGAAGCTTTCTTT
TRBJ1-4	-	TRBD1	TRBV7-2	CASSPPVFQGASEKLFF	TGTGCCAGCAGCCCCCCTGTCTTCCAGGGGGCGTCTGAAAAACTGTTTTTT
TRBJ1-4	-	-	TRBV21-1	CASSNRDSPNEKLFF	TGTGCCAGCAGTAATCGGGACAGTCCCAATGAAAAACTGTTTTTT
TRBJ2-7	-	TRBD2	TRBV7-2	CASTWTSGSNEQYF	TGTGCCAGCACGTGGACTAGCGGGAGTAACGAGCAGTACTTC
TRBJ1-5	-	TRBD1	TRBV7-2	CASSRQGGNQPQHF	TGTGCCAGCAGCCGACAGGGAGGCAATCAGCCCCAGCATTTT
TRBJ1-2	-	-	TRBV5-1	CASSSDNYGYTF	TGCGCCAGTTCCTCAGATAACTATGGCTACACCTTC
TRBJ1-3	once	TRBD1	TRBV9	CASSVSPTGDSGNTIYF	TGTGCCAGCAGCGTAAGCCCGACAGGGGACTCTGGAAACACCATATATTTT
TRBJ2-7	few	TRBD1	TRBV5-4	CASSLGGQGPYEQYF	TGTGCCAGCAGCTTGGGGGGACAGGGACCCTACGAGCAGTACTTC
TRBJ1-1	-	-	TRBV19	CASSEGGPIAEAFF	TGTGCCAGTAGTGAGGGGGGGCCGATCGCTGAAGCTTTCTTT